This is a list of T cell receptor beta chains from one sample in a study of tumor and adjacent non-tumor tissue in lung cancer. TCRdb recomputed calls from the multiplex PCR reads with MiXCR, one row per CDR3 protein. This sample has roughly 74,000 distinct CDR3 sequences, with 76% found just once. The sample consisted of distant non-tumor lung tissue. The receptors come from a man aged 65 to 85 with non-small cell lung cancer. The CDR3 runs from the conserved cysteine through the conserved F or W. Each record gives: D gene, clone size, J gene, V gene, CDR3 protein, CDR3 DNA. D genes are given only for firm matches. Only some rows state a clone size, as once, few, many or a class for expanded clones.

TRBD1 | NA | TRBJ1-2 | TRBV5-1 | CASRRDSRPGYGYTF | TGCGCCAGCAGAAGGGACAGTCGACCCGGCTATGGCTACACCTTC
NA | few | TRBJ1-5 | TRBV7-9 | CVSSLNGQYNQPQHF | TGTGTCAGCAGCTTAAATGGACAGTACAATCAGCCCCAGCATTTT
NA | many | TRBJ2-3 | TRBV5-1 | CASRSAGNTDTQYF | TGCGCCAGCAGATCGGCAGGGAACACAGATACGCAGTATTTT
TRBD2 | NA | TRBJ2-1 | TRBV7-8 | CASSVVTGLAVENEQFF | TGTGCCAGCAGCGTAGTTACGGGTCTAGCGGTAGAGAATGAGCAGTTCTTC
NA | NA | TRBJ1-4 | TRBV5-4 | CAGSLQGRERLFF | TGTGCCGGCAGCTTGCAGGGACGGGAAAGACTGTTTTTT
NA | NA | TRBJ2-7 | TRBV11-3 | CASSQETSEIYEQYF | TGTGCCAGCAGCCAAGAGACTAGTGAAATCTACGAGCAGTACTTC
NA | NA | TRBJ2-7 | TRBV12-3/TRBV12-4 | CASTNSTGRPNEQYF | TGTGCCAGCACTAACTCGACAGGAAGACCCAACGAGCAGTACTTC
NA | NA | TRBJ1-2 | TRBV29-1 | CNVISPGANGGSYGYTF | TGCAACGTAATCTCCCCGGGAGCCAATGGAGGTAGCTATGGCTACACCTTC
TRBD2 | few | TRBJ2-3 | TRBV11-2 | CASSLRLAGGHRDTQYF | TGTGCCAGCAGCCTTAGACTAGCGGGGGGGCATAGAGATACGCAGTATTTT
NA | NA | TRBJ1-1 | TRBV30 | CAWRGTSGAFF | TGTGCCTGGAGGGGGACGAGTGGAGCTTTCTTT
NA | NA | TRBJ2-1 | TRBV11-3 | CVSSIQQEGEQFF | TGTGTCAGCAGCATCCAGCAGGAGGGTGAGCAGTTCTTC
NA | many | TRBJ2-5 | TRBV6-5 | CASKKWSQETQYF | TGTGCCAGCAAGAAGTGGAGTCAAGAGACCCAGTACTTC
NA | NA | TRBJ2-5 | TRBV6-7 | CASSYSNLISGSRRSKETQYF | TGTGCCAGCAGTTACTCGAATTTGATTAGTGGGAGTCGTCGGTCGAAGGAGACCCAGTACTTC
TRBD2 | NA | TRBJ2-5 | TRBV11-1 | CASSFFRRETHFF | TGTGCCAGCAGCTTTTTCAGGCGGGAGACCCACTTCTTC
NA | NA | TRBJ2-5 | TRBV29-1 | CSAKPYLQTGRQTQCF | TGCAGCGCCAAGCCCTACCTCCAGACAGGTCGACAGACCCAGTGCTTC
NA | NA | TRBJ2-3 | TRBV5-1 | CASSLIPADTQYF | TGCGCCAGCAGCTTGATTCCCGCAGATACGCAGTATTTT
NA | NA | TRBJ2-2 | TRBV12-3/TRBV12-4 | CASGPHHWKSEELFF | TGTGCCAGCGGTCCACATCATTGGAAATCCGAGGAACTGTTTTTT
NA | NA | TRBJ1-4 | TRBV15 | CATDRIITVATNEKLFF | TGTGCCACCGACAGAATAATCACGGTAGCAACTAATGAAAAACTGTTTTTT
NA | NA | TRBJ2-7 | TRBV11-2 | CASSRRRGTYEQYF | TGTGCCAGTAGCCGAAGGAGGGGAACCTACGAGCAGTACTTC
NA | many | TRBJ2-7 | TRBV5-5 | CASSLATSYEQYF | TGTGCCAGCAGCTTGGCCACCTCCTACGAGCAGTACTTC
TRBD1 | NA | TRBJ1-4 | TRBV7-8 | CTSSPRQGAGEKLFF | TGTACCAGCAGCCCGCGACAGGGGGCAGGTGAAAAACTGTTTTTT
NA | NA | TRBJ1-6 | TRBV11-3 | CAGGGSNSPLHF | TGTGCCGGCGGGGGAAGTAATTCACCCCTCCACTTT
NA | NA | TRBJ2-3 | TRBV7-9 | CASSSLTGGDTRYF | TGTGCCAGCAGCTCCTTAACAGGTGGAGATACGCGGTATTTT
NA | NA | TRBJ1-2 | TRBV6-5 | CTSSYSGWQGLNYGYTF | TGTACCAGCAGTTACTCCGGTTGGCAGGGCCTTAACTATGGCTACACCTTC
TRBD2 | NA | TRBJ2-5 | TRBV12-3/TRBV12-4 | CASSELAGEVQTQYF | TGTGCCAGCAGCGAGCTAGCGGGAGAGGTGCAGACCCAGTACTTC
TRBD2 | NA | TRBJ2-7 | TRBV20-1 | CSDREGLAGTYEQYF | TGCAGTGATAGAGAAGGATTAGCGGGGACCTACGAGCAGTATTTC
NA | NA | TRBJ2-5 | TRBV11-2 | CANSLGTVGQETQYF | TGTGCCAACAGCCTGGGAACAGTTGGGCAAGAGACCCAGTACTTC
NA | NA | TRBJ2-3 | TRBV11-2 | CASSYYFDIASTDTQYF | TGTGCCAGCAGCTATTACTTTGACATTGCTAGCACAGATACGCAGTATTTT
NA | NA | TRBJ2-1 | TRBV30 | CTWSLHGNEQFF | TGTACCTGGAGTCTCCACGGGAATGAGCAGTTCTTC
NA | NA | TRBJ2-7 | TRBV6-2/TRBV6-3 | CASSSYPSLVGGTYDQYF | TGTGCCAGCAGTTCCTACCCGAGTCTAGTGGGAGGAACCTACGACCAGTACTTC
TRBD2 | NA | TRBJ2-3 | TRBV4-2 | CANKRTGGGTNTDTQYF | TGTGCCAACAAAAGAACTGGCGGGGGGACAAACACAGATACGCAGTATTTT
NA | NA | TRBJ2-7 | TRBV12-3/TRBV12-4 | CVSSLLLGQKSSMEQYF | TGTGTCAGCAGCCTTCTGCTCGGACAGAAATCTTCAATGGAGCAATACTTC
NA | few | TRBJ1-4 | TRBV10-3 | CAISEGENLFF | TGTGCCATCAGTGAGGGCGAAAACCTGTTTTTT
NA | NA | TRBJ2-1 | TRBV11-1 | CASSSGVNNEQFF | TGTGCCAGCAGCTCGGGAGTTAACAATGAGCAGTTCTTC
NA | once | TRBJ2-7 | TRBV12-3/TRBV12-4 | CASSILVGQKSSMEQYF | TGTGCCAGCAGCATTCTGGTCGGACAGAAATCTTCAATGGAGCAGTACTTC
NA | NA | TRBJ2-7 | TRBV5-6 | CVSSSVIRDMTYEQYF | TGTGTCAGCAGCTCCGTTATCCGGGACATGACCTACGAGCAGTACTTC
TRBD2 | NA | TRBJ2-5 | TRBV12-5 | CASGPGLAGGQENQYF | TGTGCTAGTGGACCCGGACTAGCGGGGGGGCAAGAGAACCAGTACTTC
NA | NA | TRBJ2-7 | TRBV11-2 | CVSSSGRAKQYF | TGTGTCAGCAGCTCTGGCAGGGCCAAGCAGTACTTC
NA | few | TRBJ1-1 | TRBV11-3 | CARSFRRNTEAFF | TGTGCCAGAAGCTTTAGGAGAAACACTGAAGCTTTCTTT
TRBD1 | NA | TRBJ2-6 | TRBV6-5 | CVSSSGTGDSGANVLTF | TGTGTTAGCAGTTCCGGGACAGGGGACTCTGGGGCCAACGTCCTGACTTTC
NA | NA | TRBJ2-1 | TRBV6-1 | CACSEDVGFFGYNEQFF | TGTGCCTGCAGTGAAGACGTGGGATTCTTTGGCTACAATGAGCAGTTCTTC
TRBD2 | NA | TRBJ2-2 | TRBV4-1 | CARSQDYPGGAPGGLFF | TGTGCCAGGAGCCAAGATTATCCCGGGGGGGCCCCCGGGGGGCTGTTTTTT
NA | NA | TRBJ2-3 | TRBV6-1 | CSSSECSFTQYF | TGTTCCAGCAGTGAATGCAGTTTTACCCAGTATTTT
NA | NA | TRBJ1-1 | TRBV12-3/TRBV12-4 | CASSEEFYTDAFF | TGTGCCAGCAGTGAGGAGTTCTACACTGATGCTTTCTTT
TRBD1 | NA | TRBJ2-1 | TRBV11-3 | CASSNILGTGHNEQFF | TGTGCCAGCAGTAACATACTAGGGACAGGGCACAATGAGCAGTTCTTC
NA | NA | TRBJ2-5 | TRBV29-1 | CSVRGGREGTQYF | TGCAGCGTTCGAGGTGGGAGAGAAGGGACCCAGTACTTC
NA | NA | TRBJ2-2 | TRBV4-1 | CASSQVSIWAESVAGELFF | TGCGCCAGCAGCCAAGTTTCAATTTGGGCGGAATCAGTCGCCGGGGAGCTGTTTTTT
TRBD2 | NA | TRBJ2-3 | TRBV20-1 | CSARVEREDTDTQYF | TGCAGTGCTAGAGTAGAGCGGGAAGACACAGATACGCAGTATTTT
NA | NA | TRBJ1-6 | TRBV6-5 | CASSYTMRASYNSPLHF | TGTGCAAGCAGTTACACGATGAGGGCGTCCTATAATTCACCCCTCCACTTT
NA | NA | TRBJ2-3 | TRBV6-1 | CASSESSFSQYF | TGCGCCAGCAGTGAATCCAGTTTTTCACAGTATTTT
NA | NA | TRBJ2-1 | TRBV6-5 | CASSSQDRNYEQFF | TGTGCCAGCAGTTCCCAAGATAGAAACTATGAGCAGTTCTTC
NA | NA | TRBJ2-5 | TRBV29-1 | CSAKHYLQTGQEIEYF | TGCAGCGCCAAGCACTACCTCCAGACAGGTCAAGAGATCGAGTACTTC
NA | NA | TRBJ1-5 | TRBV4-1 | CASSQEPSYNNQPQHF | TGCGCCAGCAGTCAAGAGCCGAGCTATAACAATCAGCCCCAGCATTTT